This T cell receptor (beta chain) was observed in a study of T-cell memory formation after mild COVID-19. Study summary: Largely, the TCR clusters proved donor specific. Overall study results and limits: A subset of responding clones appeared in pre-infection memory, suggesting cross-reactive memory joined.

CDR1 and CDR2 from the germline V gene are LGHDT and YNNKEL (reference sequence). Trimming took 5 bases from V and 2 from J; bases not matched to a gene: 2. This CDR3 has 16 amino acids. TCRdb independently ran MiXCR on the 5' RACE reads; one entry per CDR3 protein. Here the sample spans around 320,000 distinct CDR3 sequences, roughly a fifth being singletons. Details on this clonotype: Its antigen remains unidentified.

The V gene is TRBV3-1, the J gene TRBJ2-3; 15 bases agree with TRBD2. The sample consisted of PBMCs or a T cell subset sorted from them (not recorded which). This sequence was found in a man in his late teens or twenties who had mild COVID-19 (a few samples of this study predate the infection). Cell type and time point are not known. Here the CDR3 DNA reads TGTGCCAGCAGCTGGACTAGCGGGGGGGTCACAGATACGCAGTATTTT. Encoded protein: CASSWTSGGVTDTQYF.